These T cell receptor beta chains were read from a single sample in a study of cytomegalovirus exposure and HLA in healthy donors. Produced via immunoSEQ multiplex PCR; TCRdb's table is partial and in-frame only. Here the sample spans 150,000 to 200,000 clones, 85% to 90% being singletons. Sequencing used PBMCs. These receptors were taken from a woman younger than 30 in good health and CMV-seronegative. Both conserved end residues are part of each CDR3. D genes are given only for firm matches. Size is omitted from some rows. Given values are once, few, many or a class for expanded clones.

j_call: TRBJ1-2; v_call: TRBV27; d_call: -; clone_size: once; cdr3_nt: TGTGCCAGCAGTTTGGGGGGGCTCTATGGCTACACCTTC; cdr3_aa: CASSLGGLYGYTF
j_call: TRBJ2-3; v_call: TRBV2; d_call: TRBD1; clone_size: -; cdr3_nt: TGTGCCAGCAGTGGGGGACAGGCGAGAAGGGATACGCAGTATTTT; cdr3_aa: CASSGGQARRDTQYF
j_call: TRBJ2-1; v_call: TRBV30; d_call: TRBD1; clone_size: -; cdr3_nt: TGTGCCTGGAGTCGGACAGGGGATGAGCAGTTCTTC; cdr3_aa: CAWSRTGDEQFF
j_call: TRBJ2-7; v_call: TRBV5-1; d_call: TRBD2; clone_size: once; cdr3_nt: TGCGCCAGCAGCTTGGACTCTAGCGGGGACGAGCAGTACTTC; cdr3_aa: CASSLDSSGDEQYF
j_call: TRBJ2-3; v_call: TRBV27; d_call: -; clone_size: -; cdr3_nt: TGTGCCAGCAGTTTAAAGACTCGTCTCACAGATACGCAGTATTTT; cdr3_aa: CASSLKTRLTDTQYF
j_call: TRBJ2-5; v_call: TRBV10-2; d_call: TRBD1; clone_size: once; cdr3_nt: TGCGCCAGCTCGACAGGGGGCCGAGGGACCCAGTACTTC; cdr3_aa: CASSTGGRGTQYF
j_call: TRBJ2-5; v_call: TRBV7-7; d_call: TRBD1; clone_size: -; cdr3_nt: TGTGCTAGCAGCCGACGGACAGGGGACCAAGAGACCCAGTACTTC; cdr3_aa: CASSRRTGDQETQYF
j_call: TRBJ2-3; v_call: TRBV10-3; d_call: TRBD1; clone_size: -; cdr3_nt: TGTGCCATCAGTGACCCCAAACAGGGGAGCACAGATACGCAGTATTTT; cdr3_aa: CAISDPKQGSTDTQYF
j_call: TRBJ1-6; v_call: TRBV6-1; d_call: TRBD1; clone_size: -; cdr3_nt: TGTGCCAGCAGTGAAGGGGGACAGAAGAATTCACCCCTCCACTTT; cdr3_aa: CASSEGGQKNSPLHF
j_call: TRBJ2-2; v_call: TRBV7-9; d_call: TRBD1; clone_size: -; cdr3_nt: TGTGCCAGCAGCGGGACAGGGAGGAACACCGGGGAGCTGTTTTTT; cdr3_aa: CASSGTGRNTGELFF
j_call: TRBJ2-1; v_call: TRBV7-3; d_call: TRBD2; clone_size: -; cdr3_nt: TGTGCCAGCAGCTTAACGCGGGAGGGGGGCAATGAGCAGTTCTTC; cdr3_aa: CASSLTREGGNEQFF
j_call: TRBJ2-1; v_call: TRBV15; d_call: TRBD2; clone_size: once; cdr3_nt: TGTGCCACCAGCAGACCCGGGAGGGCCCTCTACAATGAGCAGTTCTTC; cdr3_aa: CATSRPGRALYNEQFF
j_call: TRBJ2-1; v_call: TRBV19; d_call: -; clone_size: -; cdr3_nt: TGTGCCAGTAGTATCGGGTCAGACAATGAGCAGTTCTTC; cdr3_aa: CASSIGSDNEQFF
j_call: TRBJ1-2; v_call: TRBV4-3; d_call: TRBD1; clone_size: -; cdr3_nt: TGCGCCAGCAGCCAAGAATTAAAGGCAGGGGGGCATAATCGGTATGACTACACCTTC; cdr3_aa: CASSQELKAGGHNRYDYTF
j_call: TRBJ1-2; v_call: TRBV11-2; d_call: TRBD1; clone_size: -; cdr3_nt: TGTGCCAGCAGCCTTCTGGACAGGGGGAGAGGCTACACCTTC; cdr3_aa: CASSLLDRGRGYTF
j_call: TRBJ1-2; v_call: TRBV11-3; d_call: TRBD1; clone_size: -; cdr3_nt: TGTGCCAGCAGCTTAGATACCGGGACAGGGAACTATGGCTACACCTTC; cdr3_aa: CASSLDTGTGNYGYTF
j_call: TRBJ2-5; v_call: TRBV28; d_call: -; clone_size: -; cdr3_nt: TGTGCCAGCAGTACCACCGGGAGGGGGCGCGGAGAGACCCAGTACTTC; cdr3_aa: CASSTTGRGRGETQYF
j_call: TRBJ2-5; v_call: TRBV6-4; d_call: TRBD1; clone_size: once; cdr3_nt: TGTGCCAGCAGTGGTCACAGGGGAGAGACCCAGTACTTC; cdr3_aa: CASSGHRGETQYF
j_call: TRBJ1-6; v_call: TRBV2; d_call: TRBD1; clone_size: -; cdr3_nt: TGTGCCAGCACCTCAGACAGGGACGCAAGTAATTCACCCCTCCACTTT; cdr3_aa: CASTSDRDASNSPLHF
j_call: TRBJ2-7; v_call: TRBV11-2; d_call: -; clone_size: -; cdr3_nt: TGTGCCAGCAGCCCCGCCTACGAGCAGTACTTC; cdr3_aa: CASSPAYEQYF
j_call: TRBJ2-1; v_call: TRBV7-6; d_call: -; clone_size: -; cdr3_nt: TGTGCCAGCAGCTTAGGGAGCAGTGAGCAGTTCTTC; cdr3_aa: CASSLGSSEQFF
j_call: TRBJ2-7; v_call: TRBV7-2; d_call: -; clone_size: -; cdr3_nt: TGTGCCAGCAGCTTAGACTCCGCCGAGCAGTACTTC; cdr3_aa: CASSLDSAEQYF
j_call: TRBJ2-7; v_call: TRBV30; d_call: -; clone_size: -; cdr3_nt: TGTGCCTGGAGTAGGATATCGACATCCTACGAGCAGTACTTC; cdr3_aa: CAWSRISTSYEQYF
j_call: TRBJ1-1; v_call: TRBV6-5; d_call: -; clone_size: few; cdr3_nt: TGTGCCAGCAGTTACGGCAGGAACACTGAAGCTTTCTTT; cdr3_aa: CASSYGRNTEAFF
j_call: TRBJ2-2; v_call: TRBV4-3; d_call: TRBD2; clone_size: -; cdr3_nt: TGCGCCAGCAGCCGACTAGCGGGAGGCTCCGGGGAGCTGTTTTTT; cdr3_aa: CASSRLAGGSGELFF
j_call: TRBJ1-6; v_call: TRBV30; d_call: -; clone_size: -; cdr3_nt: TGTGCCTGGAAGGGGCAGGGTTCCTATAATTCACCCCTCCACTTT; cdr3_aa: CAWKGQGSYNSPLHF
j_call: TRBJ2-1; v_call: TRBV12-5; d_call: TRBD1; clone_size: -; cdr3_nt: TGTGCTAGTGGTAAACAGGGGCGTCCCGGGCAGATTGAGCAGTTCTTC; cdr3_aa: CASGKQGRPGQIEQFF
j_call: TRBJ2-1; v_call: TRBV30; d_call: TRBD2; clone_size: -; cdr3_nt: TGTGCCTGGAATCCGGGACTAGATTCCAATGAGCAGTTCTTC; cdr3_aa: CAWNPGLDSNEQFF
j_call: TRBJ1-1; v_call: TRBV5-1; d_call: -; clone_size: -; cdr3_nt: TGCGCCAGCAGCCTTGGGGGGGGCAACACTGAAGCTTTCTTT; cdr3_aa: CASSLGGGNTEAFF
j_call: TRBJ1-5; v_call: TRBV4-3; d_call: TRBD1; clone_size: -; cdr3_nt: TGCGCCAGCAGCCAGGGACAGGGTCGCGATCAGCCCCAGCATTTT; cdr3_aa: CASSQGQGRDQPQHF
j_call: TRBJ2-7; v_call: TRBV19; d_call: -; clone_size: -; cdr3_nt: TGTGCCAGTAGTTCCTCTCGAGTTGTAAGCGAGCAGTACTTC; cdr3_aa: CASSSSRVVSEQYF
j_call: TRBJ1-2; v_call: TRBV11-2; d_call: -; clone_size: -; cdr3_nt: TGTGCCAGCAGCTTAGTGAGGAGCACGACCTCCTATGGCTACACCTTC; cdr3_aa: CASSLVRSTTSYGYTF
j_call: TRBJ2-1; v_call: TRBV30; d_call: -; clone_size: -; cdr3_nt: TGTGCCTGGAGTATATATGAGCAGTTCTTC; cdr3_aa: CAWSIYEQFF
j_call: TRBJ1-1; v_call: TRBV11-3; d_call: -; clone_size: -; cdr3_nt: TGTGCCAGCAGCTCGGACACTGAAGCTTTCTTT; cdr3_aa: CASSSDTEAFF
j_call: TRBJ1-5; v_call: TRBV2; d_call: -; clone_size: -; cdr3_nt: TGTGCCAGCAGTGGGGGCTCCTCTGGCAATCAGCCCCAGCATTTT; cdr3_aa: CASSGGSSGNQPQHF
j_call: TRBJ2-7; v_call: TRBV9; d_call: TRBD1; clone_size: -; cdr3_nt: TGTGCCAGCAGCGGGGGCGGTGCAGGGGGCAGCGAGCAGTACTTC; cdr3_aa: CASSGGGAGGSEQYF
j_call: TRBJ2-6; v_call: TRBV4-1; d_call: TRBD2; clone_size: -; cdr3_nt: TGCGCCAGCAGAGAAGGGCGGGGGACGGTACGCTCTGGGGCCAACGTCCTGACTTTC; cdr3_aa: CASREGRGTVRSGANVLTF
j_call: TRBJ2-3; v_call: TRBV13; d_call: TRBD2; clone_size: -; cdr3_nt: TGTGCCAGCAGCCCGGACGGGCGGGGGAGCACAGATACGCAGTATTTT; cdr3_aa: CASSPDGRGSTDTQYF
j_call: TRBJ1-5; v_call: TRBV28; d_call: TRBD1; clone_size: -; cdr3_nt: TGTGCCAGCAGTTCTCCTCGGACAGGGGACAATCAGCCCCAGCATTTT; cdr3_aa: CASSSPRTGDNQPQHF
j_call: TRBJ2-3; v_call: TRBV5-1; d_call: TRBD2; clone_size: once; cdr3_nt: TGCGCCAGCAGCTTTAGCGGGGGAGATACGCAGTATTTT; cdr3_aa: CASSFSGGDTQYF
j_call: TRBJ2-7; v_call: TRBV28; d_call: TRBD1; clone_size: -; cdr3_nt: TGTGCCAGCAGTCCGCCGGACAGGGGTACGGAAGGTCTCTACGAGCAGTACTTC; cdr3_aa: CASSPPDRGTEGLYEQYF
j_call: TRBJ1-6; v_call: TRBV10-3; d_call: -; clone_size: -; cdr3_nt: TGTGCCATCAGTGATGGACAGACTTATAATTCACCCCTCCACTTT; cdr3_aa: CAISDGQTYNSPLHF
j_call: TRBJ2-1; v_call: TRBV4-3; d_call: -; clone_size: -; cdr3_nt: TGCGCCAGCAGCCAAGAAGGGGGCAATGAGCAGTTCTTC; cdr3_aa: CASSQEGGNEQFF
j_call: TRBJ2-3; v_call: TRBV9; d_call: TRBD1; clone_size: -; cdr3_nt: TGTGCCAGCAGCGCGTGGACAGGGAAGGGAACCGATACGCAGTATTTT; cdr3_aa: CASSAWTGKGTDTQYF
j_call: TRBJ2-6; v_call: TRBV9; d_call: -; clone_size: -; cdr3_nt: TGTGCCAGCAGCGTAGGCGGGGACTCTGGGGCCAACGTCCTGACTTTC; cdr3_aa: CASSVGGDSGANVLTF
j_call: TRBJ2-1; v_call: TRBV6-1; d_call: TRBD1; clone_size: -; cdr3_nt: TGTGCCAGCAGTCGGGACAGCTACAATGAGCAGTTCTTC; cdr3_aa: CASSRDSYNEQFF
j_call: TRBJ1-1; v_call: TRBV15; d_call: -; clone_size: -; cdr3_nt: TGTGCCACCAGTATACAGGGACTGAACACTGAAGCTTTCTTT; cdr3_aa: CATSIQGLNTEAFF
j_call: TRBJ1-6; v_call: TRBV27; d_call: -; clone_size: -; cdr3_nt: TGTGCCAGCAGTTTTCGAGGGTTTAATTCACCCCTCCACTTT; cdr3_aa: CASSFRGFNSPLHF
j_call: TRBJ2-5; v_call: TRBV29-1; d_call: TRBD1; clone_size: -; cdr3_nt: TGCAGCGTTGAATTGGGGCTGGGACAGGGCCTTGACTCACAAGAGACCCAGTACTTC; cdr3_aa: CSVELGLGQGLDSQETQYF
j_call: TRBJ2-2; v_call: TRBV6-4; d_call: TRBD2; clone_size: few; cdr3_nt: TGTGCCAGCAGTGACACAGCTAGCGGGTCCACCGGGGAGCTGTTTTTT; cdr3_aa: CASSDTASGSTGELFF
j_call: TRBJ1-3; v_call: TRBV11-3; d_call: -; clone_size: -; cdr3_nt: TGTGCCAGCAGCTTAGTACAGACCCCTGGAAACACCATATATTTT; cdr3_aa: CASSLVQTPGNTIYF
j_call: TRBJ2-5; v_call: TRBV7-2; d_call: -; clone_size: -; cdr3_nt: TGTGCCAGCAGCTTAGGCCTGGGCAGGGAGACCCAGTACTTC; cdr3_aa: CASSLGLGRETQYF
j_call: TRBJ2-1; v_call: TRBV7-6; d_call: -; clone_size: -; cdr3_nt: TGTGCCAGCAGCTTAGGACTGGCAAAGGGGGAGCAGTTCTTC; cdr3_aa: CASSLGLAKGEQFF
j_call: TRBJ2-7; v_call: TRBV5-5; d_call: TRBD1; clone_size: -; cdr3_nt: TGTGCCAGCAGCTTGTGGGACAGAGGGGGCGAGCAGTACTTC; cdr3_aa: CASSLWDRGGEQYF
j_call: TRBJ1-2; v_call: TRBV4-3; d_call: TRBD1; clone_size: -; cdr3_nt: TGCGCCAGCAGCCAAGATCGGACAGGGGATGGCTACACCTTC; cdr3_aa: CASSQDRTGDGYTF
j_call: TRBJ2-5; v_call: TRBV5-8; d_call: TRBD2; clone_size: -; cdr3_nt: TGTGCCAGCAGCGTGCGGGGGAACCAAGAGACCCAGTACTTC; cdr3_aa: CASSVRGNQETQYF
j_call: TRBJ1-1; v_call: TRBV30; d_call: -; clone_size: -; cdr3_nt: TGTGCCTGGGGTGGGGGGACCGGGACTCCGGACGGGGCTATGAACACTGAAGCTTTCTTT; cdr3_aa: CAWGGGTGTPDGAMNTEAFF
j_call: TRBJ1-5; v_call: TRBV7-2; d_call: -; clone_size: -; cdr3_nt: TGTGCCAGCAGCTCTTATGATCAGCCCCAGCATTTT; cdr3_aa: CASSSYDQPQHF
j_call: TRBJ2-5; v_call: TRBV23-1; d_call: TRBD1; clone_size: -; cdr3_nt: TGCGCCAGCAGTCCCCCGACAGGGGAACGGGAGACCCAGTACTTC; cdr3_aa: CASSPPTGERETQYF
j_call: TRBJ2-6; v_call: TRBV2; d_call: -; clone_size: -; cdr3_nt: TGTGCCAGCAGTGCCACTAGCTGGTCCTCTGGGGCCAACGTCCTGACTTTC; cdr3_aa: CASSATSWSSGANVLTF